This T cell receptor (beta chain) was obtained from a study of T cells in Graves' hyperthyroidism and ophthalmopathy. Points from the study as a whole: Expanded thyroid clonotypes (above 0.001) were mostly also found in blood.

Amplification targeted TCR beta CDR3 regions from RNA transcripts. A set of HTBI primers served as the primers for a first-round RT-PCR of the TCR CDR3. Using its own MiXCR run on the multiplex PCR reads, TCRdb lists one record per CDR3 protein. The sample records about 640,000 distinct CDR3 sequences, about 14% being singletons. This clonotype was observed many times. Its specificity is unknown. Ophthalmopathy cases scored 3 or more on the Clinical Activity Score and 4 or more on NOSPECS grade, with duration below 3 months. This CDR3 comprises 15 residues. Germline V gives CDR1 SGHTA, CDR2 FQGTGA. V lost 0 bases to trimming and J lost 7 bases; unmatched junction nucleotides: 3.

The receptor was isolated from a woman in her forties or fifties with Graves' ophthalmopathy. The sample comprised blood. The rearrangement links TRBV7-3 to TRBJ1-6, with 7 bases identical to TRBD1. The CDR3 loop reads CASSLTSRGNSPLHF. Written as DNA, the CDR3 is TGTGCCAGCAGCTTAACTAGCAGGGGGAATTCACCCCTCCACTTT.